Detailed here is one TCR beta chain. The data were obtained in a study of blood T cell repertoires in COVID-19. The method was immunoSEQ multiplex PCR; TCRdb's version includes in-frame clones alone and lacks a portion of them. Among almost 300,000 clones listed, around 87% were seen once. Trimming removed 0 bases from V and 5 bases from J, with 13 bases in between. CDR1 and CDR2 (germline): MNHEY, SVGAGI. The CDR3 totals 15 residues. Sequencing was performed on peripheral blood. The chain is built from TRBV6-5 and TRBJ1-2, with D uncertain. The TCR originated in a man between 70 and 80 years old with acute or convalescent COVID-19. The CDR3 loop reads CASSYSGPGGYGYTF. CDR3 DNA sequence: TGTGCCAGCAGTTACTCGGGTCCAGGAGGTTATGGCTACACCTTC.